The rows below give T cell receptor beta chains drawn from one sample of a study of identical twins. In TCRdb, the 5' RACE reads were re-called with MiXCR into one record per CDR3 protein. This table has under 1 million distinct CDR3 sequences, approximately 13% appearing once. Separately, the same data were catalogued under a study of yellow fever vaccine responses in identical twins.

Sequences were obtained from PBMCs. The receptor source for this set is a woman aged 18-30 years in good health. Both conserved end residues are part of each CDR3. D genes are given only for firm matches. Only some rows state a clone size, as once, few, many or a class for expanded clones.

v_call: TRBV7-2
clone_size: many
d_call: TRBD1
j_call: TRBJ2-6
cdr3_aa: CASSFTGGYSGANVLTF
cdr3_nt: TGTGCCAGCAGCTTTACAGGGGGTTACTCTGGGGCCAACGTCCTGACTTTC

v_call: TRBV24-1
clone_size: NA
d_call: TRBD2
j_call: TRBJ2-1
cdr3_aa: CATSDTLAGLYNEQFF
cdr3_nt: TGTGCCACCAGTGATACACTAGCGGGCCTATACAATGAGCAGTTCTTC

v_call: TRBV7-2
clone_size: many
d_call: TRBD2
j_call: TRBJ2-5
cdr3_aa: CASSWTSGGQETQYF
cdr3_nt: TGTGCCAGCAGCTGGACTAGCGGGGGCCAAGAGACCCAGTACTTC

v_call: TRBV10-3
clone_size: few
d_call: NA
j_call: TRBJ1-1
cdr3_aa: CAIGPGEGIEAFF
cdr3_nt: TGTGCCATCGGGCCAGGAGAAGGGATTGAAGCTTTCTTT

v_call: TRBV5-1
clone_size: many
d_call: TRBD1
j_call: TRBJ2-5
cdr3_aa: CASSSQSGTEETQYF
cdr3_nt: TGCGCCAGCAGCTCCCAATCCGGGACAGAAGAGACCCAGTACTTC

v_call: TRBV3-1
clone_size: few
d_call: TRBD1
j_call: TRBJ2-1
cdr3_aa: CASSQERTGGDEQFF
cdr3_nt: TGTGCCAGCAGCCAAGAACGGACAGGGGGAGATGAGCAGTTCTTC

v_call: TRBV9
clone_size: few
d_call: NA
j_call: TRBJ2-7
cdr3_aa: CASSVDPGAGEQYF
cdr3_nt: TGTGCCAGCAGCGTGGATCCTGGGGCCGGCGAGCAGTACTTC

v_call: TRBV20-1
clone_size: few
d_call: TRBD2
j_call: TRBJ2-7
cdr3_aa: CSARDSGISYEQYF
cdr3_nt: TGCAGTGCTAGAGACAGCGGGATCTCCTACGAGCAGTACTTC

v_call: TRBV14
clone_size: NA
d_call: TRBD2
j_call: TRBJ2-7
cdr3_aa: CASSQKTGTGGTSGNYEQYF
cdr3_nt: TGTGCCAGCAGCCAAAAAACCGGGACGGGAGGGACTAGCGGGAATTACGAGCAGTACTTC

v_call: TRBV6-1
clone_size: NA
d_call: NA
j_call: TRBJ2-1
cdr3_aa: CASSRRGAGNEQFF
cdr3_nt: TGTGCCAGCAGTCGTCGCGGGGCGGGTAATGAGCAGTTCTTC

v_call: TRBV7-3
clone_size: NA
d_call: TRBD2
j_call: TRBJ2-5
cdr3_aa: CASSLDLGGQETQYF
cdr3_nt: TGTGCCAGCAGCTTAGATTTGGGGGGGCAAGAGACCCAGTACTTC

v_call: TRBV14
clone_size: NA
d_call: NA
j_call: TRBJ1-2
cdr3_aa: CASSPITTGFYGYTF
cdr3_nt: TGTGCCAGCAGCCCCATTACTACAGGATTCTATGGCTACACCTTC

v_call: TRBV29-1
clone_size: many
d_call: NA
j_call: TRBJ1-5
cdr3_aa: CSVATGMEGQPQHF
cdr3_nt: TGCAGCGTTGCCACAGGGATGGAGGGTCAGCCCCAGCATTTT

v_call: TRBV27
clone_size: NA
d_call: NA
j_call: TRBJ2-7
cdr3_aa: CASSENGRTQNLYEQYF
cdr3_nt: TGTGCCAGCAGTGAGAATGGGAGGACACAAAACCTCTACGAGCAGTACTTC

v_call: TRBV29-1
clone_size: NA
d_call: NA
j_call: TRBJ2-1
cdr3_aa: CSVEVANEQFF
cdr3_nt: TGCAGCGTTGAAGTAGCGAATGAGCAGTTCTTC

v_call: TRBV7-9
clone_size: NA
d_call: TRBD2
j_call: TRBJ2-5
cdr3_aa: CASSFWLAGEETQYF
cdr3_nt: TGTGCCAGCAGCTTTTGGCTAGCGGGAGAGGAGACCCAGTACTTC

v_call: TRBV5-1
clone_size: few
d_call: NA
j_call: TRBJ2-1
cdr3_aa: CASSLVLARNEQFF
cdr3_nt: TGCGCCAGCAGCTTGGTTCTAGCGAGAAATGAGCAGTTCTTC

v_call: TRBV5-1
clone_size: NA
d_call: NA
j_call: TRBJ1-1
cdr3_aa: CASTSTVNTEAFF
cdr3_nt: TGCGCCAGCACTTCGACAGTGAACACTGAAGCTTTCTTT

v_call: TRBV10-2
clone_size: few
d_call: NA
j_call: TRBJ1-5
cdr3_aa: CASRDGSGGGNQPQHF
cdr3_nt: TGCGCCAGCAGGGACGGCTCGGGGGGCGGCAATCAGCCCCAGCATTTT

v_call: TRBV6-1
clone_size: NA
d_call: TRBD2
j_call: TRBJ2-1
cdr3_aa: CASSEKRGGLDEQFF
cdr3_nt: TGTGCCAGCAGTGAAAAGCGGGGGGGCCTCGATGAGCAGTTCTTC

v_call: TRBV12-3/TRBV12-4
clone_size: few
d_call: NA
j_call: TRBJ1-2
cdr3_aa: CASSSRVLHGYTF
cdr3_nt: TGTGCCAGCAGTAGCAGGGTGCTTCATGGCTACACCTTC

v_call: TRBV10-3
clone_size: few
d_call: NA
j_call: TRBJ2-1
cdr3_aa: CAISVRAVSYNEQFF
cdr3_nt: TGTGCCATCAGTGTGAGGGCAGTCTCCTACAATGAGCAGTTCTTC

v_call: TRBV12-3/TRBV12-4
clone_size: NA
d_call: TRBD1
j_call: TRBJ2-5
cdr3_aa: CASRKTGGQETQYF
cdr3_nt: TGTGCCAGCAGAAAGACAGGGGGCCAGGAGACCCAGTACTTC

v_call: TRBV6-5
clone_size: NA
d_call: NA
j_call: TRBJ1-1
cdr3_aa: CASSYSGTGRTEAFF
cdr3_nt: TGTGCCAGCAGTTACTCGGGCACCGGTAGGACTGAAGCTTTCTTT

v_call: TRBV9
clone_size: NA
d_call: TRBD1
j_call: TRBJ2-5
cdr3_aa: CASSAGQGRETQYF
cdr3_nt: TGTGCCAGCAGCGCCGGACAGGGCCGGGAGACCCAGTACTTC

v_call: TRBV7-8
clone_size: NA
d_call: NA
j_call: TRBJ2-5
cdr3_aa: CASSLGGGKTQYF
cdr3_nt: TGTGCCAGCAGCTTAGGAGGGGGGAAGACCCAGTACTTC

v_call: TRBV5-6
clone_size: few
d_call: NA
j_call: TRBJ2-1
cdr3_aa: CASSLQDWGNEQFF
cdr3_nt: TGTGCCAGCAGCTTGCAGGACTGGGGCAATGAGCAGTTCTTC

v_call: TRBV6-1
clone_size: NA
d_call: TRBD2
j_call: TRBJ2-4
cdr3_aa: CASTALAGGNIQYF
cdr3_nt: TGTGCCAGCACCGCCTTAGCGGGCGGAAACATTCAGTACTTC

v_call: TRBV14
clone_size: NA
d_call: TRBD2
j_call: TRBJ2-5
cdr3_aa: CASGTTSGSHYF
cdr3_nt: TGTGCCAGCGGGACGACTAGCGGCTCTCATTACTTC

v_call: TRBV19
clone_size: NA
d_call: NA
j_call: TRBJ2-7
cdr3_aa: CASSPGRTSYEQYF
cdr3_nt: TGTGCCAGTAGTCCCGGACGGACCTCCTACGAGCAGTACTTC

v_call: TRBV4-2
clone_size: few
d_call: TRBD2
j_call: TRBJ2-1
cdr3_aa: CASSQTSGRLSTSYNEQFF
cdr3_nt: TGTGCCAGCAGCCAAACTAGCGGGAGGCTATCGACGTCCTACAATGAGCAGTTCTTC

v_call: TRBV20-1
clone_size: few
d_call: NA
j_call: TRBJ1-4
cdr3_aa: CSATGGSVEKLFF
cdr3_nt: TGCAGTGCTACCGGGGGCTCGGTGGAAAAACTGTTTTTT

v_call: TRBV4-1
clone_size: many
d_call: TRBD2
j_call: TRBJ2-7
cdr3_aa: CASSQTSGVSYEQYF
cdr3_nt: TGCGCCAGCAGTCAAACTAGCGGGGTATCCTACGAGCAGTACTTC

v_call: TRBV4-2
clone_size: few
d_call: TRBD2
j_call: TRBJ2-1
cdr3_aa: CASSQELAGVVNEQFF
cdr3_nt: TGTGCCAGCAGCCAAGAGCTAGCGGGAGTGGTCAATGAGCAGTTCTTC

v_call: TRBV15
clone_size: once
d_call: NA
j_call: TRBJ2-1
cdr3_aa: CATSRETPNEQFF
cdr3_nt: TGTGCCACCAGCAGAGAGACCCCCAATGAGCAGTTCTTC

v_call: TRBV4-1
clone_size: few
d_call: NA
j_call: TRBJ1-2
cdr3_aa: CASSQELILGNYGYTF
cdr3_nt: TGCGCCAGCAGCCAAGAACTTATCTTGGGGAACTATGGCTACACCTTC

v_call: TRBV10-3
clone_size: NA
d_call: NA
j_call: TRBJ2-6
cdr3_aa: CAISSFSGANVLTF
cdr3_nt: TGTGCCATCAGTTCTTTCTCTGGGGCCAACGTCCTGACTTTC

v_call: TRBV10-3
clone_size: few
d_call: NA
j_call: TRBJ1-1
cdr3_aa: CAISEGGPMRAFF
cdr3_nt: TGTGCCATCAGTGAGGGTGGGCCCATGAGAGCTTTCTTT

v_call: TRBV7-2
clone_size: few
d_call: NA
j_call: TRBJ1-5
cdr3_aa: CASSSDRNQPQHF
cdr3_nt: TGTGCCAGCAGCTCCGACAGAAATCAGCCCCAGCATTTT

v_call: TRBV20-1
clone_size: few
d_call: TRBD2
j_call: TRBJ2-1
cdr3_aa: CSAREGQYEQFF
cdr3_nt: TGCAGTGCTCGGGAGGGCCAATATGAGCAGTTCTTC

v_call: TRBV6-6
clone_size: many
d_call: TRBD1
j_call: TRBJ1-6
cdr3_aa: CASSPGQSYNSPLHF
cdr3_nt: TGTGCCAGCAGTCCGGGACAGTCCTATAATTCACCCCTCCACTTT

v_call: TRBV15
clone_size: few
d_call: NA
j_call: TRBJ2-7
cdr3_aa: CATSRAPGTAGNEQYF
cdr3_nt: TGTGCCACCAGCAGAGCCCCCGGGACAGCGGGCAACGAGCAGTACTTC

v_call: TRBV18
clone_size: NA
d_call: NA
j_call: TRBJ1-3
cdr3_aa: CASSPPMGSSGNTIYF
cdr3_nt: TGTGCCAGCTCACCACCGATGGGCAGCTCTGGAAACACCATATATTTT

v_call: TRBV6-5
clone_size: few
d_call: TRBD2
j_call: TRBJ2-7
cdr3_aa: CASSYRGTSDEQYF
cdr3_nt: TGTGCCAGCAGTTATCGCGGGACTAGCGACGAGCAGTACTTC

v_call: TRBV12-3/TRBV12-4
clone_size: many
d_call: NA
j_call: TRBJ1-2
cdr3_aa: CASSLVGAGAGYTF
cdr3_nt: TGTGCCAGCAGTTTAGTAGGGGCCGGGGCTGGCTACACCTTC

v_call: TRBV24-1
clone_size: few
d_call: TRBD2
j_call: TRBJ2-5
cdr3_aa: CATSAGLAVQETQYF
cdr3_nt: TGTGCCACCAGTGCCGGACTAGCAGTTCAAGAGACCCAGTACTTC